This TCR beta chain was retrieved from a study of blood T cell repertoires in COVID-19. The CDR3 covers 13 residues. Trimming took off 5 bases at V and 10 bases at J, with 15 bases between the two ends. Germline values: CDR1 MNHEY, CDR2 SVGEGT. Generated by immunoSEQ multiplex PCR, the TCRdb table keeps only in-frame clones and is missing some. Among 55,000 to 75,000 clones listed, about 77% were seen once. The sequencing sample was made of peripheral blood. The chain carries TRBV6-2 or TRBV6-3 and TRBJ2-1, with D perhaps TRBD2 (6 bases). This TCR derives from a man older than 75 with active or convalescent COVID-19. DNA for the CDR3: TGTGCCAGCAGTGTGACTAGATCGGGAGAGCAGTTCTTC. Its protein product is CASSVTRSGEQFF.